These 21 T cell receptor beta chains share one sample of origin, sequenced in a study of T cell repertoires in cytomegalovirus infection. The antigens these receptors bind are not known. TCRdb recomputed calls from the reads with MiXCR, one row per CDR3 protein. The sample shows about 83,000 distinct CDR3 sequences, around half of them seen only once. This specimen was CD8+ T cells from cultured PBMCs, taken from culture after CMV antigen stimulation. The source is a human donor in good health (CMV status not recorded). Some clones in this sample may be carry-over from other donors' samples.

The V gene is TRBV10-3, the J gene TRBJ1-2; 7 bases line up with TRBD1. Germline values: CDR1 ENHRY, CDR2 SYGVKD. V was clipped by 10 bases and J by 7 bases; unmatched bases: 9. This CDR3 comprises 12 residues. The CDR3 DNA reads TGTGCCACCACGGACAGGTCTATTGGCTACACCTTC. It codes for CATTDRSIGYTF.

The chain combines TRBV7-9 with TRBJ1-1; TRBD1 matches 7 bases. In germline, CDR1 is SEHNR, CDR2 FQNEAQ (reference sequence). With 5 bases clipped from V and 7 bases from J, the junction kept 7 bases outside the gene matches. This CDR3 is built from 13 residues. Here the CDR3 reads CASSPSGTVEAFF. The CDR3 DNA follows: TGTGCCAGCAGCCCATCCGGGACAGTTGAAGCTTTCTTT.

The genes are TRBV30 and TRBJ1-3, with a possible D match to TRBD1 (5 bases). This CDR3 region has 17 residues. Germline CDR1 and CDR2: GTSNPN and SVGIG (reference sequence). Trimming stripped 0 bases from V and 0 bases from J, with 15 bases between. CDR3 sequence reads: CAWSVIGTQASGNTIYF. The CDR3 DNA reads as TGTGCCTGGAGTGTAATTGGGACCCAGGCCTCTGGAAACACCATATATTTT.

The rearrangement uses TRBV5-4 and TRBJ2-1; D is unclear. Germline V CDR1 and CDR2: SGHNT, YYREEE (reference sequence). This CDR3 region has 18 residues. V lost 0 bases, J lost 0 bases, and 16 bases lay in between. For the CDR3, the DNA is TGTGCCAGCAGCTTGGATTGGGGTCCCCCAAGCTCCTACAATGAGCAGTTCTTC. This sequence encodes CASSLDWGPPSSYNEQFF.

This clonotype appeared many times. The rearrangement links TRBV7-2 to TRBJ2-1; no clear D gene. The germline V gene encodes CDR1 SGHTA and CDR2 FQGNSA. Trimming cost V 2 bases and J 1 base, with 12 bases left between them. This CDR3 contains 16 residues. The CDR3 sequence: CASSLIPQKSYNEQFF. As DNA, the CDR3 is TGTGCCAGCAGCTTAATTCCTCAGAAATCCTACAATGAGCAGTTCTTC.

The table lists this clonotype with a few counts. This chain joins TRBV6-2 or TRBV6-3 and TRBJ2-7; 9 bases are a match to TRBD1. V dropped 6 bases and J dropped 4; count of bases not matched to a gene: 7. Germline loops: CDR1 MNHEY, CDR2 SVGEGT. This CDR3 is built from 14 residues. CDR3 DNA sequence: TGTGCCAGCAGCCCCGGGACAGGGTGGTACGAGCAGTACTTC. Protein sequence: CASSPGTGWYEQYF.

This clonotype was counted a few times. CDR3 amino acids: CASSTTSQPQHF. For the CDR3, the DNA is TGTGCCAGTAGTACCACATCTCAGCCCCAGCATTTT. The genes are TRBV19 and TRBJ1-5; no clear D. Germline CDR1 reads LNHDA; CDR2 reads SQIVND (reference sequence). There are 12 residues in the CDR3. V lost 4 bases to trimming and J lost 6 bases, with 7 bases between them.

The V and J genes are TRBV27 and TRBJ2-4; the D gene is possibly TRBD1 (6 bases). The CDR3 loop spans 13 amino acids. Deletions cut 5 bases from V and 9 bases from J, with 14 bases between. CDR1 and CDR2 from the germline V gene are MNHEY and SMNVEV (reference sequence). As DNA, the CDR3 is TGTGCCAGCAGTCTAGGGGGTAGTGTCATTCAGTACTTC. Its protein is CASSLGGSVIQYF.

This rearrangement joins TRBV6-5 to TRBJ2-5; the D call may be TRBD1 or TRBD2 (5 bases each). Between the trimmed V and J ends, which lost 0 bases and 5 bases, there was a span of 10 bases. Germline V gives CDR1 MNHEY, CDR2 SVGAGI. The CDR3 extends over 14 amino acids. The CDR3 spells CASSYSGERETQYF. The CDR3 nucleotides are TGTGCCAGCAGTTACTCAGGGGAGCGGGAGACCCAGTACTTC.

This clonotype was picked up one time. V is TRBV7-9 and J is TRBJ2-1; 9 nucleotides match TRBD1. J gave up 8 bases and V 1 base, and 3 bases lay outside the gene matches. Germline values: CDR1 SEHNR, CDR2 FQNEAQ (reference sequence). This CDR3 comprises 14 residues. The CDR3 reads CASSLEQGAYEQFF. CDR3 DNA sequence: TGTGCCAGCAGCTTAGAACAGGGGGCCTATGAGCAGTTCTTC. Complete variable domain (other parts from reference TRBV7-9 and TRBJ2-1): DTGVSQNPRHKITKRGQNVTFRCDPISEHNRLYWYRQTLGQGPEFLTYFQNEAQLEKSRLLSDRFSAERPKGSFSTLEIQRTEQGDSAMYLCASSLEQGAYEQFFGPGTRLTVL.

The V gene is TRBV6-8, the J gene TRBJ2-6; D possibly corresponds to TRBD1 (5 bases). Trimming removed 8 bases from V and 3 bases from J, with 23 bases in between. In germline, CDR1 is MNHGY, CDR2 SAAAGT. This CDR3 is built from 18 residues. The chain's CDR3 is CASEEQEIEECGANVLTF. The CDR3 nucleotides read TGTGCCAGCGAGGAACAGGAGATTGAGGAATGTGGGGCCAACGTCCTGACTTTC.

The chain joins TRBV6-1 to TRBJ2-1, with TRBD2 matching over 11 bases. This CDR3 contains 18 residues. V was clipped by 0 bases and J by 8 bases; unmatched bases: 12. Germline CDR1 is MNHNS and CDR2 is SASEGT. In DNA form, the CDR3 reads TGTGCCAGCAGTGAAGCTGGGACTAGCGGCCCCTACCCCCATGAGCAGTTCTTC. It is translated as CASSEAGTSGPYPHEQFF.

This chain connects TRBV2 to TRBJ1-2; unclear D gene. CDR1 is SNHLY, CDR2 FYNNEI, per germline. The V and J ends lost 0 bases and 0 bases respectively, with 11 bases between them. The length of the CDR3 is 16 residues. The CDR3 is CASSEAGSPPNYGYTF. Written as DNA, the CDR3 is TGTGCCAGCAGTGAAGCGGGGAGTCCGCCTAACTATGGCTACACCTTC.

The J gene is TRBJ1-2, the V gene TRBV6-1, with D possibly TRBD1 on 6 matching bases. Looked up from germline, CDR1 is MNHNS and CDR2 is SASEGT. Trimming cost V 5 bases and J 7 bases, with 11 bases left between them. This CDR3 spans 12 amino acids. The CDR3 coding sequence is TGTGCCAGCAGTCCATACAGGGTTGGCTACACCTTC. It encodes CASSPYRVGYTF.

The chain has TRBV6-2 or TRBV6-3 and TRBJ2-1; weak D call: TRBD1 (6 bases). The CDR3 is 15 residues long. Germline values: CDR1 MNHEY, CDR2 SVGEGT. Between the trimmed V and J ends, which lost 5 bases and 8 bases, there was a span of 19 bases. The chain's CDR3 is CASSPRPLQGYEQFF. Written as DNA, the CDR3 is TGTGCCAGCAGTCCTCGGCCCCTCCAGGGGTATGAGCAGTTCTTC.

The rearrangement uses TRBV20-1 and TRBJ2-7; 9 bases fit TRBD2. The V gene end was trimmed by 0 bases and the J gene end by 0 bases; junction bases not matched to a gene: 3. The CDR3 is made up of 15 amino acids. Germline loops: CDR1 DFQATT, CDR2 SNEGSKA (reference sequence). The CDR3 protein is CSAREGGGVSYEQYF. The CDR3 bases are TGCAGTGCTAGAGAGGGCGGGGGGGTCTCCTACGAGCAGTACTTC.

The V gene is TRBV7-9, the J gene TRBJ1-1, with a weak D call TRBD1 (5 bases). CDR1 is SEHNR and CDR2 is FQNEAQ in the germline V gene (reference sequence). V was cut by 1 base and J by 11 bases, with 17 bases left in between. This CDR3 spans 14 amino acids. In DNA, the CDR3 is TGTGCCAGCAGCTTAGGGACACAAAACATTTACGCTTTCTTT. This translates into CASSLGTQNIYAFF.

The chain links TRBV9 to TRBJ1-2, with D uncertain. The CDR3 runs 12 residues. In germline, CDR1 is SGDLS, CDR2 YYNGEE. Trimming stripped 0 bases from V and 6 bases from J, with 6 bases between. DNA for the CDR3: TGTGCCAGCAGCGTAGGAGAACATGGCTACACCTTC. Protein sequence: CASSVGEHGYTF.

V is TRBV27 and J is TRBJ2-1, with 11 bases matching TRBD2. The CDR3 runs 18 residues. Germline CDR1 MNHEY, CDR2 SMNVEV (reference sequence). The V and J ends lost 5 bases and 0 bases, in that order; junction bases with no gene match: 9. CDR3 loop: CASSGSGTSGGSYNEQFF. The CDR3 DNA follows: TGTGCCAGCAGTGGCTCCGGGACTAGCGGAGGCTCCTACAATGAGCAGTTCTTC.

This clonotype occurred a few times. V is TRBV4-1 and J is TRBJ2-1; no clear D gene. CDR3 length: 13 residues. Trimming shortened V by 3 bases and J by 5 bases, and 8 bases separated the two germline ends. The germline V gene has CDR1 MGHRA and CDR2 YSYEKL. CDR3: CASSHFGDNEQFF. CDR3 nucleotides: TGCGCCAGCAGCCATTTCGGTGACAATGAGCAGTTCTTC.

There are a few counts of this clonotype. Relative to the germline gene, one junction end is altered; a read error may explain this. The J gene is TRBJ2-7, the V gene TRBV7-7, with D maybe TRBD1 (5 bases). Germline V CDR1 and CDR2: SSHAT, FNYEAQ (reference sequence). The CDR3 totals 15 residues. CDR3 sequence: CASSPIRRDSYEQYF. The CDR3 DNA sequence: TGTGCTAGCAGCCCGATACGCAGGGATTCCTACGAGCAGTACTTC.